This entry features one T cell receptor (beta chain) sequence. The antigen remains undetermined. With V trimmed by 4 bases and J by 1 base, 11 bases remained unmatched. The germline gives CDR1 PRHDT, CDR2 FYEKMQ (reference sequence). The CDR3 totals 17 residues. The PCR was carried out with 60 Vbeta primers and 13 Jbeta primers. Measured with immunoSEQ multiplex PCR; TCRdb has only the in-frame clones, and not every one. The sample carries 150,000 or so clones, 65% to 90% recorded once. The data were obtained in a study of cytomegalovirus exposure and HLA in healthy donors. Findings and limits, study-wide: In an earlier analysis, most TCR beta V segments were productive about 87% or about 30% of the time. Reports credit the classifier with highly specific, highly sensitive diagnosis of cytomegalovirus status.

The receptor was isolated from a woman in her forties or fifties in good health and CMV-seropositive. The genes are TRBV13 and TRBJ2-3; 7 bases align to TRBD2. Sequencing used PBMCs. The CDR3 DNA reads TGTGCCAGCAGCTATACCTCCAGGGACTATGGCACAGATACGCAGTATTTT. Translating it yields CASSYTSRDYGTDTQYF.